This T cell receptor beta chain was retrieved from a study of Ad26.COV2.S vaccination and SARS-CoV-2 variants. Findings and limits, study-wide: Placebo recipients trailed vaccine recipients in spike-specific TCR breadth. Substantial post-vaccination breadth of spike-specific CD8+ and CD4+ T cell responses was reported.

Germline values: CDR1 LGHNA, CDR2 YSLEER. Trimming removed 1 base at V and 4 bases at J, with 10 bases between. The CDR3 is 15 amino acids. As for this clone: Its target is not known.

This sample's treatment: around 19 received Ad26.COV2.S at low or high dose, single or two shots; 5 received placebo; per-sample allocation not given. Sampling was done on day 63 after the first vaccine or placebo injection. This vaccine is an Ad26 vector that expresses the Wuhan-strain SARS-CoV-2 spike. The method was immunoSEQ multiplex PCR; TCRdb's version includes in-frame clones alone and lacks a portion of them. Among hundreds of thousands of clones, about 90% were seen once, and the ten largest hold 1.5% to 2%. This sample comprised peripheral blood, obtained in a trial of Ad26.COV2.S vaccine versus placebo. The chain couples TRBV4-3 to TRBJ2-2; TRBD1 might be the D (5 bases). This clonotype was obtained from a person aged 18-65 years who received the Ad26.COV2.S COVID-19 vaccine or a placebo. The CDR3 sequence: CASSQGGVGTGELFF. DNA for the CDR3: TGCGCCAGCAGCCAAGGGGGCGTGGGCACCGGGGAGCTGTTTTTT.